Following are 9 T cell receptor beta chains from one sample sequenced in a study of identical twins. One entry per CDR3 protein, called by TCRdb with MiXCR from the 5' RACE reads. The table has approximately 230,000 distinct CDR3 sequences, roughly 7.1% seen once; the top ten hold more than 12%. These data also featured in a second study, about T cells expressing NK-cell markers.

The sequencing sample was made of CD8+ T cells sorted from blood. The source of these receptors is a woman in her late teens or twenties in good health.

This clonotype showed up many times. V is TRBV6-2 or TRBV6-3 and J is TRBJ2-7; D remains ambiguous. Germline-derived CDR1 and CDR2 are MNHEY and SVGEGT. Trimming shortened V by 2 bases and J by 3 bases, and 2 bases separated the two germline ends. The CDR3 has 11 residues. In DNA, the CDR3 is TGTGCCAGCAGTTACAACTACGAGCAGTACTTC. Translating it yields CASSYNYEQYF.

V is TRBV18 and J is TRBJ1-2; possibly TRBD1 for D (6 bases). CDR1 is KGHSH, CDR2 LQKENI, per germline. The CDR3 extends over 16 amino acids. The V gene lost 3 bases and the J gene lost 5 bases, with 19 bases spanning the gap. Written as DNA, the CDR3 is TGTGCCAGCTCACCTAACGACAGGCGATCTGGTTATGGCTACACCTTC. Translation: CASSPNDRRSGYGYTF. Combining the CDR3 with reference TRBV18 and TRBJ1-2 gives the whole variable domain NAGVMQNPRHLVRRRGQEARLRCSPMKGHSHVYWYRQLPEEGLKFMVYLQKENIIDESGMPKERFSAEFPKEGPSILRIQQVVRGDSAAYFCASSPNDRRSGYGYTFGSGTRLTVV.

This clonotype has ten or more counts. The gene calls are TRBV12-3 or TRBV12-4 and TRBJ2-1; D not certain. The CDR3 extends over 11 amino acids. V was clipped by 6 bases and J by 3 bases, with 3 bases between them. In nucleotides, the CDR3 is TGTGCCAGCAGCGTCTACAATGAGCAGTTCTTC. Its protein product is CASSVYNEQFF.

This clonotype was seen only a few times. The chain links TRBV11-2 to TRBJ2-3, with 10 bases identical to TRBD1. Germline-derived CDR1 and CDR2 are SGHAT and FQNNGV. The CDR3 sequence is 15 residues long. V lost 5 bases and J lost 1; bases outside the gene matches: 3. In nucleotides, the CDR3 is TGTGCCAGCAGCCCGGGACAGGGGCGCACAGATACGCAGTATTTT. This encodes CASSPGQGRTDTQYF.

This clonotype was seen at least ten times. The chain combines TRBV7-9 with TRBJ2-7; D unclear. The ends were cut back, 7 bases at V and 3 bases at J, with 13 bases in the middle. The CDR3 totals 13 residues. Germline CDR1 is SEHNR and CDR2 is FQNEAQ (reference sequence). CDR3 coding DNA: TGTGCCAGCATAGGCAGGAACTACTACGAGCAGTACTTC. This sequence encodes CASIGRNYYEQYF.

The chain is built from TRBV30 and TRBJ2-7; a weak D match, TRBD2 (5 bases). Germline V CDR1 and CDR2: GTSNPN, SVGIG (reference sequence). The V gene lost 3 bases and the J gene lost 7 bases, with 13 bases spanning the gap. The CDR3 is 12 amino acids. This CDR3 reads CAWSGMREEQYF. CDR3 bases: TGTGCCTGGAGCGGGATGAGGGAGGAGCAGTACTTC.

The sample holds many counts of this clonotype. J is TRBJ2-5 and V is TRBV12-3 or TRBV12-4; D might be TRBD1 or TRBD2, each matching 5 bases. The CDR3 is 12 residues long. Trimming removed 4 bases at V and 7 bases at J, with 10 bases between. In DNA, the CDR3 is TGTGCCAGCAGTTGGGGACCGTCGACCCAGTACTTC. This gives the protein CASSWGPSTQYF.

This clonotype was observed a handful of times. The chain is built from TRBV5-5 and TRBJ1-5, with D unresolved. Between the trimmed V and J ends, which lost 5 bases and 5 bases, there was a span of 11 bases. Germline lookup yields CDR1 SGHKS and CDR2 YYEKEE (reference sequence). The CDR3 has 13 amino acids. The CDR3 loop reads CASSTRGDQPQHF. The CDR3 coding sequence is TGTGCCAGCAGTACCAGAGGCGATCAGCCCCAGCATTTT.

This clonotype was seen many times. This chain connects TRBV12-3 or TRBV12-4 to TRBJ2-6; possibly TRBD1 or TRBD2 for D (5 bases each). CDR3 size: 16 residues. V lost 5 bases, J lost 0 bases, and 11 bases lay in between. Here the CDR3 reads CASSGGLASGANVLTF. Here the CDR3 DNA reads TGTGCCAGCAGTGGGGGATTAGCCTCTGGGGCCAACGTCCTGACTTTC.